Shown below are 12 T cell receptor beta chains from a single sample sequenced in a study of T-cell memory formation after mild COVID-19. TCRdb ran MiXCR on the 5' RACE reads and lists one entry per CDR3 protein. The sample has under 550,000 distinct CDR3 sequences; about a sixth are singletons. Sequenced material: PBMCs or a T cell subset sorted from them (not recorded which). All receptors come from a man younger than 35 who had mild COVID-19 (a few samples of this study predate the infection). Cell type and time point are not known.

This clonotype occurred a few times. The chain couples TRBV6-5 to TRBJ2-7; perhaps D is TRBD1 or TRBD2 (5 bases each). This CDR3 is built from 18 residues. Trimming removed 6 bases from V and 4 bases from J, with 28 bases in between. In germline, CDR1 is MNHEY, CDR2 SVGAGI. Here the CDR3 reads CASSSGWGFRPQSYEQYF. The DNA for the CDR3 is TGTGCCAGCAGCTCGGGGTGGGGGTTCCGGCCTCAATCTTACGAGCAGTACTTC.

This clonotype was seen a few times. The genes are TRBV10-3 and TRBJ2-2; D remains ambiguous. V shed 6 bases and J shed 1 base, with 6 bases lying between them. This CDR3 region has 13 residues. The germline V gene has CDR1 ENHRY and CDR2 SYGVKD. The CDR3 bases are TGTGCCATCAGGGCCTTGAACACCGGGGAGCTGTTTTTT. Translated: CAIRALNTGELFF.

This chain uses TRBV27 with TRBJ1-1; a possible D gene is TRBD1 (5 bases). V was clipped by 0 bases and J by 8 bases, with 16 bases between them. The CDR3 contains 15 residues. Germline V gives CDR1 MNHEY, CDR2 SMNVEV (reference sequence). CDR3 loop: CASSLSWDANGEAFF. The CDR3 nucleotides are TGTGCCAGCAGTTTATCCTGGGACGCCAACGGGGAAGCTTTCTTT.

This clonotype turned up a few times. V is TRBV5-6 and J is TRBJ2-2, with 11 bases matching TRBD1. V lost 4 bases, J lost 6 bases, and 5 bases stayed unmatched. This CDR3 comprises 15 residues. Per germline, CDR1 SGHDT and CDR2 YYEEEE. The CDR3 DNA sequence: TGTGCCAGCAGCCCGGGACAGGGGGAAGCCGGGGAGCTGTTTTTT. Translation gives CASSPGQGEAGELFF.

This clonotype was observed a few times. V gene TRBV9 combines with J gene TRBJ1-5; a possible D gene is TRBD1 (6 bases). The CDR3 is 14 residues long. Trimming left V 0 bases short and J 5 bases short, with 9 bases between. The germline V gene encodes CDR1 SGDLS and CDR2 YYNGEE. CDR3 loop: CASSVGGADQPQHF. DNA of the CDR3: TGTGCCAGCAGCGTAGGGGGGGCTGATCAGCCCCAGCATTTT.

This clonotype was detected only a few times. This chain links TRBV28 with TRBJ2-5; 10 bases line up with TRBD1. Trimming removed 5 bases from V and 5 bases from J; junction bases left unmatched: 8. The CDR3 runs to 15 residues. The germline CDR1 and CDR2 sequences are MDHEN and SYDVKM. CDR3 region: CASSPGTGAGETQYF. The CDR3 nucleotides read TGTGCCAGCAGTCCCGGGACAGGGGCAGGGGAGACCCAGTACTTC. The full variable domain, completed using reference TRBV28 and TRBJ2-5, is DVKVTQSSRYLVKRTGEKVFLECVQDMDHENMFWYRQDPGLGLRLIYFSYDVKMKEKGDIPEGYSVSREKKERFSLILESASTNQTSMYLCASSPGTGAGETQYFGPGTRLLVL.

J is TRBJ1-1 and V is TRBV2; D not certain. Trimming pared 6 bases from V and 3 bases from J, leaving 8 bases between. Germline V lookup: CDR1 SNHLY, CDR2 FYNNEI. The CDR3 has 12 amino acids. The CDR3 DNA reads TGTGCCAGCAGCCCCTTCTACACTGAAGCTTTCTTT. Amino acid sequence: CASSPFYTEAFF. Full variable domain (rest looked up from reference TRBV2 and TRBJ1-1): EPEVTQTPSHQVTQMGQEVILRCVPISNHLYFYWYRQILGQKVEFLVSFYNNEISEKSEIFDDQFSVERPDGSNFTLKIRSTKLEDSAMYFCASSPFYTEAFFGQGTRLTVV.

The chain carries TRBV7-2 and TRBJ1-5; D is perhaps TRBD1 (5 bases). Trimming shortened V by 2 bases and J by 7 bases, and 15 bases separated the two germline ends. The CDR3 is 15 amino acids. CDR1 is SGHTA, CDR2 FQGNSA, per germline. This CDR3 reads CASSLRGQGGQPQHF. For the CDR3, the DNA is TGTGCCAGCAGCTTACGGGGCCAAGGAGGACAGCCCCAGCATTTT.

The chain couples TRBV29-1 to TRBJ1-4; D gene uncertain. The V end lost 4 bases, the J end lost 3 bases, and 9 bases lay between the germline ends. The germline V gene has CDR1 SQVTM and CDR2 ANQGSEA. This CDR3 is 13 amino acids long. This chain's CDR3 is CSVVWVSNEKLFF. Written as DNA, the CDR3 is TGCAGCGTTGTTTGGGTCTCTAATGAAAAACTGTTTTTT.

This clonotype appeared a few times. The genes are TRBV7-2 and TRBJ2-7, with TRBD1 matching over 8 bases. The CDR3 consists of 14 residues. Germline V gene data show CDR1 as SGHTA and CDR2 as FQGNSA. J gave up 8 bases and V 5 bases, and 11 bases lay outside the gene matches. Written as DNA, the CDR3 is TGTGCCAGCAGCGTCGGGACAGGTCCTGTCAAGCAGTACTTC. Protein: CASSVGTGPVKQYF.

V usage is TRBV20-1 and J usage is TRBJ2-5; weak D call: TRBD2 (5 bases). Germline V gene sequence: CDR1 DFQATT, CDR2 SNEGSKA (reference sequence). CDR3 size: 13 residues. The V end was cut by 3 bases, the J end by 4 bases, with 12 bases between. The CDR3 sequence is CSARDSGSETQYF. In DNA form, the CDR3 reads TGCAGTGCTAGGGACTCGGGGTCAGAGACCCAGTACTTC.

In this sample, this clonotype turned up a few times. The chain has TRBV5-1 and TRBJ2-2; 7 bases are a match to TRBD2. The CDR3 runs 15 residues. The J segment lost 0 bases and the V segment lost 4 bases, leaving 3 bases of the junction unmatched. CDR1 is SGHRS, CDR2 YFSETQ, per germline. The CDR3 is CASSKGTTNTGELFF. CDR3 sequence (DNA): TGCGCCAGCAGCAAAGGGACTACGAACACCGGGGAGCTGTTTTTT.